This is a list of T cell receptor beta chains from one sample in a study of technical replicates of blood from a few donors. The repertoire was sequenced with immunoSEQ multiplex PCR; TCRdb's copy has only in-frame clones and lacks some. This sample has just over 60,000 clones, with roughly 86% found just once. The sample taken for sequencing was PBMCs. The source of these receptors is a human donor in good health. Some clones in this sample may be carry-over from other donors' samples. CDR3s include the opening cysteine and the closing phenylalanine or tryptophan. The D gene is left open where the match is weak. A row's size may be missing; if present it is once, few, many or a size class.

V gene	J gene	clone size	D gene	CDR3 DNA	CDR3 protein
TRBV4-2	TRBJ2-1	NA	TRBD2	TGTGCCAGCAGCCAAGAATTAGCGGGGGGGCCGTTGCATGAGCAGTTCTTC	CASSQELAGGPLHEQFF
TRBV7-9	TRBJ2-7	few	NA	TGTGCCAGCAGCTTTGGAGGGGTCCCCTACGAGCAGTACTTC	CASSFGGVPYEQYF
TRBV29-1	TRBJ2-7	NA	NA	TGCAGCTCCCTTGGGGCTTCCAGCCACGAGCAGTACTTC	CSSLGASSHEQYF
TRBV6-1	TRBJ1-1	NA	NA	TGTGCCAGCAGTGAGCGGGGGGGAGAGACTGAAGCTTTCTTT	CASSERGGETEAFF
TRBV4-2	TRBJ2-5	NA	TRBD2	TGTGCCAGCAGCCAAGGTACCCCTAGCGGGGGGGCAGGGACCCAGTACTTC	CASSQGTPSGGAGTQYF
TRBV7-6	TRBJ2-2	NA	TRBD2	TGTGCCAGCAGCTTAGCGTTGACTAGCGACAACACCGGGGAGCTGTTTTTT	CASSLALTSDNTGELFF
TRBV7-4	TRBJ2-7	NA	TRBD1	TGTGCCAGCAGCTTACAGGACAGGGTGTACGAGCAGTACTTC	CASSLQDRVYEQYF
TRBV23-1	TRBJ1-6	NA	TRBD1	TGCGCCAGCAGTCAATCGCCCCGGGACAGGAGGTTCTGCTCCTATAATTCACCCCTCCACTTT	CASSQSPRDRRFCSYNSPLHF
TRBV18	TRBJ1-2	once	NA	TGTGCCAGCTCACCAGAGACAAAGAATTATGGCTACACCTTC	CASSPETKNYGYTF
TRBV5-6	TRBJ1-1	NA	NA	TGTGCCAGCAGCTTGATCGGGGGACCGCTTATGAACACTGAAGCTTTCTTT	CASSLIGGPLMNTEAFF
TRBV5-1	TRBJ2-3	NA	NA	TGCGCCAGCAGCTTGACCCCCCAGGGTGATACGCAGTATTTT	CASSLTPQGDTQYF
TRBV7-6	TRBJ1-2	NA	NA	TGTGCCAGCAGCCCCGGACTGAACTATGGCTACACCTTC	CASSPGLNYGYTF
TRBV5-1	TRBJ2-3	NA	NA	TGCGCCAGCAGCTTGCCCCAGGGCAGCACAGATACGCAGTATTTT	CASSLPQGSTDTQYF
TRBV9	TRBJ2-3	NA	TRBD2	TGTGCCAGCAGCCCAGCGGGGGGCACAGATACGCAGTATTTT	CASSPAGGTDTQYF
TRBV7-2	TRBJ1-5	NA	NA	TGTGCCAGCAGCCGACAGAACAATCAGCCCCAGCATTTT	CASSRQNNQPQHF
TRBV6-1	TRBJ1-2	many	NA	TGTGCCAGCAGCCCCGGGGACTTCTATGGCTACACCTTC	CASSPGDFYGYTF
TRBV30	TRBJ1-5	NA	NA	TGTGCCTGGAGCTTAGGGGGAGCTAGCAATCAGCCCCAGCATTTT	CAWSLGGASNQPQHF
TRBV7-2	TRBJ1-3	NA	NA	TGTGCCAGCAGCCGCAACGCGGCGGGGGGCGGTGGAAACACCATATATTTT	CASSRNAAGGGGNTIYF
TRBV7-2	TRBJ2-2	NA	TRBD1	TGTGCCAGCAGCCCTAGACAGGGGGCCGGGGAGCTGTTTTTT	CASSPRQGAGELFF
TRBV5-6	TRBJ1-1	NA	TRBD1	TGTGCCAGCAGCATGACAGGGGGTACTGAAGCTTTCTTT	CASSMTGGTEAFF
TRBV30	TRBJ1-6	few	NA	TGTGCCTGGAGGCCCGGTGATTCACCCCTCCACTTT	CAWRPGDSPLHF
TRBV5-1	TRBJ2-1	NA	TRBD2	TGCGCCAGCAGCTTGGATGGTAGCGGGGGGGCCTCCTACAATGAGCAGTTCTTC	CASSLDGSGGASYNEQFF
TRBV5-1	TRBJ2-7	NA	NA	TGCGCCAGCAGCTTGATGGGGGCGAACTACGAGCAGTACTTC	CASSLMGANYEQYF
TRBV4-2	TRBJ2-3	NA	TRBD2	TGTGCCAGCAGCCTAAAAGCGGGAGGAACCGATACGCAGTATTTT	CASSLKAGGTDTQYF
TRBV2	TRBJ2-7	NA	NA	TGTGCCAGCATCGGGGCCTACGAGCAGTACTTC	CASIGAYEQYF
TRBV19	TRBJ2-3	NA	TRBD1	TGTGCCAGTAGTCCGGGACAGGGGGCCACAGATACGCAGTATTTT	CASSPGQGATDTQYF
TRBV4-3	TRBJ1-2	NA	TRBD1	TGCGCCAGCAGCCGAGGGGACAGAGCTAACTATGGCTACACCTTC	CASSRGDRANYGYTF
TRBV4-1	TRBJ1-2	NA	NA	TGCGCCAGCAGCCAAGAACCCTCTAGAGGGTTGGGCGGCTACACCTTC	CASSQEPSRGLGGYTF
TRBV5-5	TRBJ2-7	NA	NA	TGTGCCAGCAGCCCGTACGCGTCTCCCGAGCAGTACTTC	CASSPYASPEQYF
TRBV5-6	TRBJ2-1	NA	NA	TGTGCCAGCAGAGATTCGGGAGCCGGCGGGGAGCAGTTCTTC	CASRDSGAGGEQFF
TRBV9	TRBJ1-6	NA	NA	TGTGCCAGCAGCGCAATAAAAGCTCGGTCCTCACCCCTCCACTTT	CASSAIKARSSPLHF
TRBV5-1	TRBJ2-7	NA	TRBD1	TGCGCCAGCAGCTTGGGCCGGGACAGGGCGATCGAGCAGTACTTC	CASSLGRDRAIEQYF
TRBV18	TRBJ2-2	few	NA	TGTGCCAGCTCTTCTTTTACCGGGGAGCTGTTTTTT	CASSSFTGELFF
TRBV14	TRBJ2-7	NA	TRBD1	TGTGCCAGCAGCCAAGGCCGGGACAGGGTCTACGAGCAGTACTTC	CASSQGRDRVYEQYF
TRBV7-8	TRBJ2-2	NA	NA	TGTGCCAGCAGGGGGACAATCAACACCGGGGAGCTGTTTTTT	CASRGTINTGELFF
TRBV4-1	TRBJ2-1	NA	NA	TGCGCCAGTGGGGGGACCCCTAGCTCCTACAATGAGCAGTTCTTC	CASGGTPSSYNEQFF
TRBV6-6	TRBJ1-1	NA	TRBD1	TGTGCCAGCAGTCAACAGGGGGCGCGGGACACTGAAGCTTTCTTT	CASSQQGARDTEAFF
TRBV9	TRBJ2-7	NA	TRBD2	TGTGCCAGCAGCGTTCAAGCAGCGGGAGGACCCTACGAGCAGTACTTC	CASSVQAAGGPYEQYF
TRBV7-9	TRBJ2-1	NA	NA	TGTGCCAGCACCAAATCGACTAGAAACTACAATGAGCAGTTCTTC	CASTKSTRNYNEQFF
TRBV12-5	TRBJ2-7	NA	TRBD1	TGTGCTAGTGGTTTGGGACAGGGGATTTACTACGAGCAGTACTTC	CASGLGQGIYYEQYF
TRBV6-6	TRBJ1-1	NA	TRBD1	TGTGCCAGCAGTTACAGGGGGCAGGACACTGAAGCTTTCTTT	CASSYRGQDTEAFF
TRBV11-3	TRBJ2-5	NA	NA	TGTGCCAGCAGCTTAGGGGCGGGAGAGACCCAGTACTTC	CASSLGAGETQYF
TRBV7-2	TRBJ1-4	NA	TRBD1	TGTGCCAGCAGCCGAACAGGGGCGGCGAATGAAAAACTGTTTTTT	CASSRTGAANEKLFF
TRBV11-2	TRBJ1-4	NA	NA	TGTGCCAGCAGCTTAAGGCGGGATGAAAAACTGTTTTTT	CASSLRRDEKLFF
TRBV4-2	TRBJ2-1	NA	NA	TGTGCCAGCAGCCAGGTTGGGACAACCTACAATGAGCAGTTCTTC	CASSQVGTTYNEQFF
TRBV6-5	TRBJ2-7	NA	TRBD1	TGTGCCAGCAGTTCCGGACAGGGGGGTACAGGGCAGTACTTC	CASSSGQGGTGQYF
TRBV5-1	TRBJ1-1	NA	NA	TGCGCCAGCAGCATAGAGGCGGGGAACGTAGGTACTGAAGCTTTCTTT	CASSIEAGNVGTEAFF
TRBV13	TRBJ1-1	many	NA	TGTGCCAGCAGCTTAGAGGGGGGGGGCACTGAAGCTTTCTTT	CASSLEGGGTEAFF
TRBV7-2	TRBJ2-3	NA	NA	TGTGCCAGCAGCGCCTCGGGGGTGTTCACAGATACGCAGTATTTT	CASSASGVFTDTQYF
TRBV5-6	TRBJ2-7	NA	TRBD2	TGTGCCAGCAGCTTGTCCGGGAGGGCCCGCTACGAGCAGTACTTC	CASSLSGRARYEQYF
TRBV19	TRBJ2-1	NA	TRBD1	TGTGCCAGTAGTATTCGGTTAGGGACAGGGGTCTACAATGAGCAGTTCTTC	CASSIRLGTGVYNEQFF
TRBV6-5	TRBJ1-2	NA	TRBD1	TGTGCCAGCAGAACCAGGGGGAACTATGGCTACACCTTC	CASRTRGNYGYTF